These 21 T cell receptor beta chains originate from one sample sequenced in a study of blood T cell repertoires in COVID-19. Clones were read by immunoSEQ multiplex PCR, and TCRdb kept only the in-frame ones, dropping some. The table shows nearly 250,000 clones, with just under 85% occurring only once. The specimen sequenced was peripheral blood. Receptors were obtained from an elderly woman with acute or convalescent COVID-19.

The chain uses TRBV29-1 and TRBJ2-5; possible D gene TRBD1, 6 bases. The V end lost 3 bases, the J end lost 5 bases, and 13 bases lay between the germline ends. CDR3 size: 13 residues. The germline V gene has CDR1 SQVTM and CDR2 ANQGSEA. CDR3 amino acids: CSVDGRTAETQYF. In DNA, the CDR3 is TGCAGCGTTGACGGACGGACAGCGGAGACCCAGTACTTC.

The CDR3 DNA follows: TGTGCCAGCAGTACTTTTAGCGGGAGGGCCCGGAATGAGCAGTTCTTC. Translated: CASSTFSGRARNEQFF. This rearrangement joins TRBV28 to TRBJ2-1; TRBD2 matches 11 bases. The CDR3 runs 16 residues. The germline V gene encodes CDR1 MDHEN and CDR2 SYDVKM. The V gene end was trimmed by 5 bases and the J gene end by 7 bases; junction bases not matched to a gene: 10.

The rearrangement links TRBV4-1 to TRBJ1-1; tentatively, D is TRBD1 (5 bases). This CDR3 comprises 17 residues. The V gene's germline CDR1 is MGHRA and CDR2 YSYEKL. V dropped 1 base and J dropped 3 bases, with 18 bases sitting between them. The DNA for the CDR3 is TGCGCCAGCAGCCAAGGCTGGCAGGGAAAGGCACACACTGAAGCTTTCTTT. It codes for CASSQGWQGKAHTEAFF.

This clone turned up a few times. V usage is TRBV12-3 or TRBV12-4 and J usage is TRBJ1-2, with a weak D call TRBD1 (5 bases). With 3 bases removed from V and 7 bases from J, the gap between germline ends came to 12 bases. The length of the CDR3 is 13 residues. The CDR3 region is CASSLEGIGGYTF. The DNA for the CDR3 is TGTGCCAGCAGTTTGGAGGGGATTGGTGGCTACACCTTC.

The rearrangement joins TRBV19 to TRBJ2-1, with TRBD2 identical over 13 bases. The germline gives CDR1 LNHDA, CDR2 SQIVND (reference sequence). This CDR3 comprises 15 residues. Trimming cost V 7 bases and J 5 bases; bases outside gene matches: 5. The DNA for the CDR3 is TGTGCCAGTATCCGGACTAGCGGGGGACACAATGAGCAGTTCTTC. Translated: CASIRTSGGHNEQFF. Based on the CDR3 plus reference TRBV19 and TRBJ2-1, the full variable domain is DGGITQSPKYLFRKEGQNVTLSCEQNLNHDAMYWYRQDPGQGLRLIYYSQIVNDFQKGDIAEGYSVSREKKESFPLTVTSAQKNPTAFYLCASIRTSGGHNEQFFGPGTRLTVL.

V gene TRBV6-2 or TRBV6-3 combines with J gene TRBJ2-1, with TRBD2 identical over 14 bases. Trimming removed 6 bases from V and 7 bases from J; junction bases left unmatched: 5. The CDR3 consists of 15 residues. Germline CDR1 reads MNHEY; CDR2 reads SVGEGT. The CDR3 loop is CASSTGTSGRNEQFF. The CDR3, as DNA: TGTGCCAGCAGCACCGGGACTAGCGGGAGAAATGAGCAGTTCTTC.

V and J are TRBV28 and TRBJ1-5; 7 bases are shared with TRBD1. This CDR3 contains 16 residues. Trimming removed 4 bases from V and 1 base from J; junction bases left unmatched: 7. CDR1 and CDR2 (germline): MDHEN, SYDVKM. DNA of the CDR3: TGTGCCAGCAGTTCAGGGGCCAGGGGGAGCAATCAGCCCCAGCATTTT. Translated, it gives CASSSGARGSNQPQHF.

This clone was counted a few times. The chain couples TRBV5-4 to TRBJ1-2, with D unresolved. Germline lookup yields CDR1 SGHNT and CDR2 YYREEE (reference sequence). V was pared by 4 bases and J by 5 bases, with 18 bases between. This CDR3 is built from 15 residues. CDR3 residues: CASSAEGSPEYGYTF. The CDR3 DNA reads TGTGCCAGCAGCGCGGAAGGAAGTCCCGAATATGGCTACACCTTC.

DNA for the CDR3: TGTGCCAGCAGCGTAGAAACAGGGAGGGATAATTCACCCCTCCACTTT. This gives the protein CASSVETGRDNSPLHF. V usage is TRBV9 and J usage is TRBJ1-6; maybe TRBD1 (6 bases). Between the trimmed V and J ends, which lost 0 bases and 5 bases, there was a span of 12 bases. The germline V gene has CDR1 SGDLS and CDR2 YYNGEE. The CDR3 has 16 residues. Combining the CDR3 with reference TRBV9 and TRBJ1-6 gives the whole variable domain DSGVTQTPKHLITATGQRVTLRCSPRSGDLSVYWYQQSLDQGLQFLIQYYNGEERAKGNILERFSAQQFPDLHSELNLSSLELGDSALYFCASSVETGRDNSPLHFGNGTRLTVT.

The chain uses TRBV5-5 and TRBJ1-6; D gene ambiguous. Germline V gene data show CDR1 as SGHKS and CDR2 as YYEKEE (reference sequence). This CDR3 spans 15 amino acids. Trimming left V 1 base short and J 3 bases short, with 8 bases between. The CDR3 nucleotides read TGTGCCAGCAGCTTGTCGGGAAACTATAATTCACCCCTCCACTTT. This translates into CASSLSGNYNSPLHF. Complete variable domain (other parts from reference TRBV5-5 and TRBJ1-6): DAGVTQSPTHLIKTRGQQVTLRCSPISGHKSVSWYQQVLGQGPQFIFQYYEKEERGRGNFPDRFSARQFPNYSSELNVNALLLGDSALYLCASSLSGNYNSPLHFGNGTRLTVT.

The gene calls are TRBV7-9 and TRBJ2-7; no definite D call. Germline CDR1 is SEHNR and CDR2 is FQNEAQ (reference sequence). V lost 3 bases and J lost 6, with 9 bases in between. The CDR3 spans 12 residues. The DNA for the CDR3 is TGTGCCAGCAGCTTGGTAGTTGCCGAGCAGTACTTC. This translates into CASSLVVAEQYF.

The chain is built from TRBV2 and TRBJ2-3; the match to TRBD2 covers 9 bases. V shed 2 bases, J shed 4 bases, and the junction held 16 bases outside the gene matches. This CDR3 is 19 amino acids long. The germline gives CDR1 SNHLY, CDR2 FYNNEI. This chain's CDR3 is CASSESSPGVAGVADTQYF. The CDR3 bases are TGTGCCAGCAGTGAATCATCCCCCGGGGTAGCGGGAGTAGCAGATACGCAGTATTTT.

This clone was counted once. This chain joins TRBV28 and TRBJ1-6; no definite D call. Trimming took off 5 bases at V and 9 bases at J, with 11 bases between the two ends. The V gene's germline CDR1 is MDHEN and CDR2 SYDVKM. There are 13 residues in the CDR3. This chain's CDR3 is CASSLRGGSPLHF. DNA of the CDR3: TGTGCCAGCAGTCTCCGGGGAGGTTCACCCCTCCACTTT.

This chain joins TRBV2 and TRBJ2-1; D possibly corresponds to TRBD1 (5 bases). V was cut by 8 bases and J by 5 bases, with 13 bases left in between. The germline V gene has CDR1 SNHLY and CDR2 FYNNEI. The CDR3 has 13 residues. The CDR3 here is CASGRGQHNEQFF. In nucleotides, the CDR3 is TGTGCCAGCGGTAGGGGCCAGCACAATGAGCAGTTCTTC.

The chain couples TRBV7-8 to TRBJ2-2, with D possibly matching TRBD2 (5 bases). This CDR3 is 13 amino acids long. CDR1 SGHVS and CDR2 FQNEAQ come from the germline V gene. Trimming took 5 bases from V and 4 from J, leaving 8 bases between them. CDR3 sequence reads: CASSPSGTGELFF. The DNA for the CDR3 is TGTGCCAGCAGCCCGAGCGGCACCGGGGAGCTGTTTTTT.

The rearrangement links TRBV30 to TRBJ2-3; the match to TRBD1 covers 8 bases. This CDR3 spans 14 amino acids. Germline lookup yields CDR1 GTSNPN and CDR2 SVGIG (reference sequence). V lost 5 bases, J lost 0 bases, and 4 bases stayed unmatched. CDR3 sequence reads: CAWEGQESTDTQYF. CDR3 nucleotides: TGTGCCTGGGAGGGACAGGAAAGCACAGATACGCAGTATTTT.

This clone was seen once. This rearrangement joins TRBV3-1 (or the pseudogene TRBV3-2) to TRBJ2-3, with a tentative D call TRBD2 (7 bases). Per the germline V gene, CDR1 is LGHDT and CDR2 is YNNKEL (reference sequence). CDR3 size: 16 residues. V lost 4 bases, J lost 3 bases, and 17 bases lay in between. The CDR3 nucleotides are TGTGCCAGCAGCCTCCGGTCCGGGGGGCTGACAGATACGCAGTATTTT. This codes for CASSLRSGGLTDTQYF.

The rearrangement joins TRBV7-3 to TRBJ1-4, with 7 bases aligning to TRBD1. CDR1 is SGHTA and CDR2 is FQGTGA in the germline V gene. There are 13 residues in the CDR3. Unmatched junction bases numbered 4, after V lost 4 bases and J lost 8 bases. The CDR3 protein is CASSWTQGEKLFF. The CDR3 DNA sequence: TGTGCCAGCAGCTGGACACAGGGGGAAAAACTGTTTTTT.

The chain links TRBV6-5 to TRBJ1-1, with a tentative D call TRBD1 (5 bases). The CDR3 totals 12 residues. Germline V CDR1 and CDR2: MNHEY, SVGAGI. Trimming pared 6 bases from V and 8 bases from J, leaving 13 bases between. This CDR3 is CASSRTTDEAFF. CDR3 DNA: TGTGCCAGCAGCCGTACGACAGACGAAGCTTTCTTT.

The rearrangement joins TRBV13 to TRBJ1-2, with no clear D. Germline V gives CDR1 PRHDT, CDR2 FYEKMQ (reference sequence). Trimming cost V 3 bases and J 2 bases, with 13 bases left between them. This CDR3 spans 15 amino acids. DNA of the CDR3: TGTGCCAGCAGCTTGATGCACAGCACCAACTATGGCTACACCTTC. Protein sequence: CASSLMHSTNYGYTF.

The V call is TRBV5-6, the J call TRBJ1-3; TRBD1 is a possible D gene (6 bases). V lost 4 bases to trimming and J lost 6 bases, with 17 bases between them. In germline, CDR1 is SGHDT, CDR2 YYEEEE. The CDR3 totals 15 residues. DNA for the CDR3: TGTGCCAGCAGCCTTCTGGGACAAACCAAAAACACCATATATTTT. Protein product: CASSLLGQTKNTIYF.